This T cell receptor beta chain was captured in a study of graft-versus-host responses after intestinal transplantation. Details on this clone: Its antigen is undetermined.

Germline assignment: CDR1 MDHEN and CDR2 SYDVKM. The CDR3 totals 13 residues. Between the trimmed V and J ends, which lost 8 bases and 8 bases, there was a span of 16 bases. Sequencing was performed with immunoSEQ multiplex PCR; in TCRdb, only in-frame clones are kept and a portion is missing. The sample has over 100,000 clones, around 94% seen once; the top ten hold about 0.25%. The chain has TRBV28 and TRBJ1-3, with D unresolved. This clonotype was sampled from a human donor who was the organ donor for an intestinal transplant. This material consisted of unstimulated CD4+ T cells sorted from spleen or lymph node cells, taken before transplant. The CDR3 DNA reads as TGTGCCAGCCGTACTCCAGGTACGGACACCATATATTTT. Amino acids: CASRTPGTDTIYF.